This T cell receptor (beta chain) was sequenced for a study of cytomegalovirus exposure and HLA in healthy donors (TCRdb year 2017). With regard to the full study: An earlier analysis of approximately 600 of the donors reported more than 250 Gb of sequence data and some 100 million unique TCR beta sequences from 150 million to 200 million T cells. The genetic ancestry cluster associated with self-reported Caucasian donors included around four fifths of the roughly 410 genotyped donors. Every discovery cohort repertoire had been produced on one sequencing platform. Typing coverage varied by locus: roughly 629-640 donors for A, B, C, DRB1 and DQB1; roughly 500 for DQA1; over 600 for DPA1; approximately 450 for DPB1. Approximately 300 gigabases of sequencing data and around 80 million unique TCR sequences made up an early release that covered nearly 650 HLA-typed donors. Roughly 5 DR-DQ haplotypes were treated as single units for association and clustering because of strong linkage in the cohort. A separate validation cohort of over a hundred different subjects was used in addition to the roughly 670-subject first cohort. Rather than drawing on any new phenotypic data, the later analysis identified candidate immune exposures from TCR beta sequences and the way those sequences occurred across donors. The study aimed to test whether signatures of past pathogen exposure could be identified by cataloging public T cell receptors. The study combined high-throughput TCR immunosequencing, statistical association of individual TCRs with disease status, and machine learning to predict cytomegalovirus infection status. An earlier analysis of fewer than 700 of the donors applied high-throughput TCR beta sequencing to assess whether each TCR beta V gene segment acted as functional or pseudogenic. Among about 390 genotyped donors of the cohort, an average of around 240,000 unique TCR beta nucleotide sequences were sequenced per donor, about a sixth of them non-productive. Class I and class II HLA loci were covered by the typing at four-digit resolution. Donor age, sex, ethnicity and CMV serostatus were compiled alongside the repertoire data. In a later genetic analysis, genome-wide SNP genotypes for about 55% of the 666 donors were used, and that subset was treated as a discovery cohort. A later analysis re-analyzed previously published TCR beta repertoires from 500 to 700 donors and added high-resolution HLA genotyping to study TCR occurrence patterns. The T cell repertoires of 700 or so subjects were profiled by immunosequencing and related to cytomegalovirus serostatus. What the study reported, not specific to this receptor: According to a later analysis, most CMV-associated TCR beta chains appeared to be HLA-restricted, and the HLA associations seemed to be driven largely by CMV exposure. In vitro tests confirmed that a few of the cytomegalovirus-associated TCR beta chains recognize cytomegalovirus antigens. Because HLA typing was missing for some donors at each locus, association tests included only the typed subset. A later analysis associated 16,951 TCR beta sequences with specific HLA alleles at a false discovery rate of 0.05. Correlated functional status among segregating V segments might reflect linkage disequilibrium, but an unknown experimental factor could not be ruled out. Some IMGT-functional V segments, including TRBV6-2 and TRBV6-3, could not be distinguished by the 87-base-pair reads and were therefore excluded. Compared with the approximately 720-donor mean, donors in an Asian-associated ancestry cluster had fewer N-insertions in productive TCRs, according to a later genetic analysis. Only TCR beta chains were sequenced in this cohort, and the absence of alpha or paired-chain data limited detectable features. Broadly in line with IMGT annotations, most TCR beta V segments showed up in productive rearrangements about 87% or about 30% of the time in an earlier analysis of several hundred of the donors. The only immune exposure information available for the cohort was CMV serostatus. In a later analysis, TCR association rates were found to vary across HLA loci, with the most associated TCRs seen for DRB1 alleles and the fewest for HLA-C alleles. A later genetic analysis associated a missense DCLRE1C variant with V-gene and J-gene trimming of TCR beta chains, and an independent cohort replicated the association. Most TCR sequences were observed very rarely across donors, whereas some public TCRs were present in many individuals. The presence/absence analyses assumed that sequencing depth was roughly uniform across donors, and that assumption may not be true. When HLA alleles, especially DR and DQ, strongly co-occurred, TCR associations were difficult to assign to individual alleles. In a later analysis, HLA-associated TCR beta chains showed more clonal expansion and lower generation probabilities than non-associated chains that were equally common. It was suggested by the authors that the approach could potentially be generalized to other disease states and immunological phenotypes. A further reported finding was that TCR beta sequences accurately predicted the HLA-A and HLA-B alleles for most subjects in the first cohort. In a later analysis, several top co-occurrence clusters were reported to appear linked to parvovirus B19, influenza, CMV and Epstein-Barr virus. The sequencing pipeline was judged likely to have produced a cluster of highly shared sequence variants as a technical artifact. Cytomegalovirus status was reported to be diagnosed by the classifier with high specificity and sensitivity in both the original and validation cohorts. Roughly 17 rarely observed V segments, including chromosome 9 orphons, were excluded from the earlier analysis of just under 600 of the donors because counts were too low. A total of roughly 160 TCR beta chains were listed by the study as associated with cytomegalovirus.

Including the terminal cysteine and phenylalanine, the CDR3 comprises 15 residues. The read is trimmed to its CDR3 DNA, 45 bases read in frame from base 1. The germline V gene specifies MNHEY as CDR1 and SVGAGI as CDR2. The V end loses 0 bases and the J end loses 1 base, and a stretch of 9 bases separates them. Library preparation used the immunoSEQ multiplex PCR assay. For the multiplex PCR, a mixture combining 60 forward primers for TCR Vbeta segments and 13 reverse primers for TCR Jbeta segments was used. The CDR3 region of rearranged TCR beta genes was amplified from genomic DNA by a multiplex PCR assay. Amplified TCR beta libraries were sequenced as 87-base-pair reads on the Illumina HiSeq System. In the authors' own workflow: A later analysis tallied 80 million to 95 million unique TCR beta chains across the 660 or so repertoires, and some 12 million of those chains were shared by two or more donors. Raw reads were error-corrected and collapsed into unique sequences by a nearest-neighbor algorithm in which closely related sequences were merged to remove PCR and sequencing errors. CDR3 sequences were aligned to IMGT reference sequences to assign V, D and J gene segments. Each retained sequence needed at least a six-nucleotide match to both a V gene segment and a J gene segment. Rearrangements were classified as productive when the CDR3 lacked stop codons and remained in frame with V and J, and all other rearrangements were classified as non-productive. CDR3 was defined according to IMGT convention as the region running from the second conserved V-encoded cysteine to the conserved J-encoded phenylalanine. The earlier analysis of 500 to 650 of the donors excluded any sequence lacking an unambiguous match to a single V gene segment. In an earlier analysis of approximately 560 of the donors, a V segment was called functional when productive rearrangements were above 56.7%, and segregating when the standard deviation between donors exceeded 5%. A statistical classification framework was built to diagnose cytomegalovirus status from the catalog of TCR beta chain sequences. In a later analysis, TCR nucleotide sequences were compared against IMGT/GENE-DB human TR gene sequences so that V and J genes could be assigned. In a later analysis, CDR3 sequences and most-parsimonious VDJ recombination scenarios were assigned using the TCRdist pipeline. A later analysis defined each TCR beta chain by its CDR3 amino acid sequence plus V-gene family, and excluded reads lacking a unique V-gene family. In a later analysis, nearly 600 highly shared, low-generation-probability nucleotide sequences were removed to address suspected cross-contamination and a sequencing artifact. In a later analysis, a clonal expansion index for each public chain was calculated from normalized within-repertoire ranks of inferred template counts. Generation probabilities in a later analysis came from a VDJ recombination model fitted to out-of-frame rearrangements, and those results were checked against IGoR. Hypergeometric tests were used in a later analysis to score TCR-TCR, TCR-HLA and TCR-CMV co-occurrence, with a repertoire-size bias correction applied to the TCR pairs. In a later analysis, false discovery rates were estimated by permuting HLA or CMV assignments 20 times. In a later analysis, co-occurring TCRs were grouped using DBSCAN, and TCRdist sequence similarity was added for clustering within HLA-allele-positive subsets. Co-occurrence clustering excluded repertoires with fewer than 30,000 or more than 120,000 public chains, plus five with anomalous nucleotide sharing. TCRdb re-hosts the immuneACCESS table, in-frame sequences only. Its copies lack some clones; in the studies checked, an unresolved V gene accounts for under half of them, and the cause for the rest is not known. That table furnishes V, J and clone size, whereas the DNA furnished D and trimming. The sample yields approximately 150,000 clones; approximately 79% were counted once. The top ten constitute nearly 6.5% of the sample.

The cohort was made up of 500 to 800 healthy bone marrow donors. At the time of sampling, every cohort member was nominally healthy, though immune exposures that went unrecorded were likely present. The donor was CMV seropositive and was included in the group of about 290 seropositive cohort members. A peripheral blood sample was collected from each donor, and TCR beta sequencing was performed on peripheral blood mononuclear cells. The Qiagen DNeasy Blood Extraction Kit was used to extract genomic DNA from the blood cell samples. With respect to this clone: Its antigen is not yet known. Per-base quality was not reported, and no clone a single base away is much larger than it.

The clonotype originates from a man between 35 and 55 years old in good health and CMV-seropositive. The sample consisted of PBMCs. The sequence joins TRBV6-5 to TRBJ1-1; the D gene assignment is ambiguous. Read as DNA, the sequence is TGTGCCAGCAGTTACTCGTCACTATGGAACACTGAAGCTTTCTTT. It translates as CASSYSSLWNTEAFF.